Listed here are 17 T cell receptor beta chains from one sample, sequenced in a study of response to subunit inactivated influenza vaccine. TCRdb reanalysed the RT-PCR reads using MiXCR and keeps one entry per CDR3 protein. The table shows just over 300,000 distinct CDR3 sequences, with around a fifth occurring only once. The sample in question was PBMCs from blood, obtained about 20 months after vaccination. All receptors come from a man aged 50 to 69 who received an inactivated influenza vaccine.

The chain combines TRBV7-8 with TRBJ2-4; TRBD1 or TRBD2 may be the D gene (5 bases each). CDR1 is SGHVS and CDR2 is FQNEAQ in the germline V gene. V gave up 4 bases and J gave up 0 bases, with 10 bases separating them. This CDR3 has 15 residues. DNA for the CDR3: TGTGCCAGCAGCTCCCGAGGGGAAGCCAAAAACATTCAGTACTTC. It is translated as CASSSRGEAKNIQYF.

The chain recombines TRBV7-9 with TRBJ2-3; D is uncertain. CDR3 length: 13 amino acids. Germline-derived CDR1 and CDR2 are SEHNR and FQNEAQ (reference sequence). Trimming left V 5 bases short and J 2 bases short, with 8 bases between. The CDR3 region is CASSPWVTDTQYF. The CDR3, as DNA: TGTGCCAGCAGCCCGTGGGTCACAGATACGCAGTATTTT.

The CDR3 nucleotides read TGTGCCAGCAGGGGACGAGGGGGTGGCTCCAAGGGCGAGCAGTACTTC. It encodes CASRGRGGGSKGEQYF. The gene calls are TRBV12-3 or TRBV12-4 and TRBJ2-7; perhaps TRBD1 as D (6 bases). The CDR3 is 16 amino acids. V was cut by 6 bases and J by 6 bases, with 24 bases left in between.

In nucleotides, the CDR3 is TGTGCCAGCAGTCTCGTAATTGGCGGATCGAACACCGGGGAGCTGTTTTTT. Its translation is CASSLVIGGSNTGELFF. The V gene is TRBV28, the J gene TRBJ2-2; no definite D call. This CDR3 comprises 17 residues. Trimming removed 5 bases from V and 0 bases from J, with 16 bases in between. The germline CDR1 and CDR2 sequences are MDHEN and SYDVKM.

J is TRBJ2-5 and V is TRBV2; 9 bases are a match to TRBD1. Germline loops: CDR1 SNHLY, CDR2 FYNNEI. V shed 6 bases, J shed 4 bases, and the junction held 9 bases outside the gene matches. This CDR3 is built from 15 residues. As DNA, the CDR3 is TGTGCCAGCAGCCGGACAGGGGCGGAAGGAGAGACCCAGTACTTC. Residues: CASSRTGAEGETQYF.

This clonotype showed up just a few times. This sequence joins TRBV28 and TRBJ1-1; D is possibly TRBD1 (6 bases). CDR1 MDHEN and CDR2 SYDVKM come from the germline V gene. V dropped 6 bases and J dropped 1 base, with 12 bases sitting between them. CDR3 length: 14 amino acids. Here the CDR3 DNA reads TGTGCCAGCAGGTCACAGGGCGGGAACACTGAAGCTTTCTTT. It translates to CASRSQGGNTEAFF.

This clonotype has a handful of counts. The gene calls are TRBV5-1 and TRBJ1-1; D remains ambiguous. There are 13 residues in the CDR3. V was trimmed by 5 bases and J by 0 bases, leaving 8 bases between them. Germline CDR1 and CDR2: SGHRS and YFSETQ. The CDR3 DNA reads TGCGCCAGCAGACGGGGAGTGAACACTGAAGCTTTCTTT. Protein product: CASRRGVNTEAFF.

The chain employs TRBV12-3 or TRBV12-4 and TRBJ2-3; TRBD2 matches 10 bases. V was clipped by 7 bases and J by 4 bases; unmatched bases: 14. The CDR3 is 17 amino acids. CDR3 amino acids: CASKEPSSGGAADTQYF. CDR3 nucleotide sequence: TGTGCCAGCAAAGAGCCGTCGAGCGGGGGGGCCGCAGATACGCAGTATTTT.

This chain uses TRBV29-1 with TRBJ1-5, with TRBD1 as a possible D gene (6 bases). The CDR3 has 14 amino acids. V was cut by 4 bases and J by 0 bases, with 10 bases left in between. Germline-derived CDR1 and CDR2 are SQVTM and ANQGSEA. For the CDR3, the DNA is TGCAGCGTTGCGGAGGGGGATAGCAATCAGCCCCAGCATTTT. It specifies CSVAEGDSNQPQHF.

This clonotype was detected only a few times. The chain is built from TRBV14 and TRBJ1-2; D unclear. This CDR3 is 13 amino acids long. Trimming stripped 1 base from V and 4 bases from J, with 7 bases between. Germline CDR1 is SGHDN and CDR2 is FVKESK. The CDR3 protein is CASSQVPGYGYTF. The CDR3 DNA reads TGTGCCAGCAGCCAAGTTCCAGGCTATGGCTACACCTTC.

CDR3: CASSLASFSGNTIYF. The CDR3 nucleotides are TGCGCCAGCAGCTTGGCGAGCTTCTCTGGAAACACCATATATTTT. The chain combines TRBV5-1 with TRBJ1-3; D gene ambiguous. The CDR3 has 15 residues. The germline V gene has CDR1 SGHRS and CDR2 YFSETQ. With 0 bases removed from V and 0 bases from J, the gap between germline ends came to 7 bases.

This chain uses TRBV10-2 with TRBJ2-7; D gene ambiguous. The V end lost 3 bases, the J end lost 6 bases, and 18 bases lay between the germline ends. The CDR3 is 15 amino acids. Per the germline V gene, CDR1 is WSHSY and CDR2 is SAAADI. CDR3 DNA: TGCGCCAGCAGTGACGTCCCCATTATGGGCTCCGAGCAGTACTTC. This gives the protein CASSDVPIMGSEQYF.

This clonotype was detected a few times. The chain has TRBV19 and TRBJ2-2, with D perhaps matching TRBD1 (5 bases). This CDR3 has 15 amino acids. V lost 5 bases and J 2 bases, leaving 12 bases between the germline ends. The germline V gene has CDR1 LNHDA and CDR2 SQIVND (reference sequence). CDR3 region: CASSSVTANTGELFF. In DNA, the CDR3 is TGTGCCAGTAGTTCTGTGACAGCTAACACCGGGGAGCTGTTTTTT.

This clonotype was counted ten times or more. The rearrangement joins TRBV7-8 to TRBJ1-1; D remains unclear. Germline V gene data show CDR1 as SGHVS and CDR2 as FQNEAQ. The CDR3 is 12 residues long. The ends were cut back, 2 bases at V and 5 bases at J, with 6 bases in the middle. The CDR3 nucleotides read TGTGCCAGCAGCTTACGGCCAACTGAAGCTTTCTTT. It codes for CASSLRPTEAFF.

This rearrangement joins TRBV4-3 to TRBJ2-1; possibly TRBD1 for D (5 bases). Germline CDR1 reads LGHNA; CDR2 reads YSLEER. Trimming removed 0 bases from V and 8 bases from J, with 17 bases in between. The CDR3 loop spans 16 amino acids. The CDR3 here is CASSQESAAGLDEQFF. DNA of the CDR3: TGCGCCAGCAGCCAAGAAAGCGCGGCAGGGTTGGATGAGCAGTTCTTC.

V gene TRBV29-1 combines with J gene TRBJ1-2, with a tentative D call TRBD1 (5 bases). From germline, CDR1 is SQVTM and CDR2 ANQGSEA. V lost 7 bases and J lost 8, with 23 bases in between. The CDR3 runs 14 residues. CDR3: CSAPLAGSVRGYTF. The CDR3 nucleotides read TGCAGCGCTCCATTGGCAGGGAGTGTTAGGGGCTACACCTTC. Using reference TRBV29-1 and TRBJ1-2 for the parts outside the CDR3, the full variable domain is SAVISQKPSRDICQRGTSLTIQCQVDSQVTMMFWYRQQPGQSLTLIATANQGSEATYESGFVIDKFPISRPNLTFSTLTVSNMSPEDSSIYLCSAPLAGSVRGYTFGSGTRLTVV.

This clonotype was counted a few times. The rearrangement joins TRBV9 to TRBJ2-3; 7 nucleotides agree with TRBD2. J gave up 4 bases and V 0 bases, and 2 bases lay outside the gene matches. The CDR3 is 14 residues long. In germline, CDR1 is SGDLS, CDR2 YYNGEE. CDR3 DNA sequence: TGTGCCAGCAGCGTAGGCGGGAGCGCAGATACGCAGTATTTT. Protein sequence: CASSVGGSADTQYF.